This T cell receptor beta chain derives from a study of cytomegalovirus exposure and HLA in healthy donors. The overall study: There were about 85 million unique TCRs (from HLA-typed donors) in an early data release. Study-level points and caveats: Exclusion as indistinguishable affected some V segments, including TRBV6-2 and TRBV6-3. DRB1 showed the most TCR associations and HLA-C the fewest in a later analysis, as rates varied by HLA locus. Across donors, presence/absence analyses took sequencing depth to be roughly uniform.

As to this clone: Its antigen remains unidentified.

The PCR was carried out with 60 Vbeta primers and 13 Jbeta primers. TCRdb's table, derived via immunoSEQ multiplex PCR, lists solely in-frame clones and lacks some. The table has about 190,000 clones, roughly 85% seen once. The CDR3 totals 12 residues. V lost 6 bases to trimming and J lost 0 bases, with 5 bases between them. Germline CDR1 reads KGHSH; CDR2 reads LQKENI. The source of this sequence is a woman between 18 and 30 years old in good health and CMV-seronegative. The chain combines TRBV18 with TRBJ2-5; no clear D gene. The sample was PBMCs. The CDR3 DNA is TGTGCCAGCTCCCAGTACCAAGAGACCCAGTACTTC. Encoded protein: CASSQYQETQYF.